This T cell receptor beta chain emerged from a study of CD8+CD57+ T cells in acquired aplastic anemia. Patients picked for sequencing had shown CD8+CD57+ cell expansion detected by flow cytometry. Sampling of blood occurred while the patients had still received no therapy. The use of genomic DNA as template underpinned the TCR beta VDJ and CDR3 profiling. From the reads, TCRdb called clonotypes with MiXCR, one entry per CDR3 protein. The sample carries about 160,000 distinct CDR3 sequences, roughly 48% recorded once. Sequenced material: sorted CD4+, CD8+, or CD8+CD57+ T cells (not recorded which) from PBMCs. The TCR originated in a human donor with aplastic anemia.

The CDR3 nucleotides are TGTGCCAGCAGTTTAGCAGGGGGTGACCAGCCCCAGCATTTT. Translating it yields CASSLAGGDQPQHF. The chain has TRBV28 and TRBJ1-5, with 7 bases aligning to TRBD1. The V segment lost 2 bases and the J segment 7 bases; nucleotides outside the gene matches: 5. CDR1 and CDR2 from the germline V gene are MDHEN and SYDVKM. The CDR3 contains 14 residues.